Sequencing of this TCR beta chain was carried out in a study of T cells after yellow fever vaccination. One entry per CDR3 protein results from TCRdb running MiXCR on the 5' RACE reads. The table shows roughly 260,000 distinct CDR3 sequences, with about an eighth occurring only once. This clonotype came up a few times. This TCR derives from a man aged 25-45 years who received the YFV17D yellow fever vaccine. Sequences were derived from CD4+ T cells sorted from PBMCs, sampled 45 days after the yellow fever booster vaccination.

DNA of the CDR3: TGTGCCAGCTGCAGGGTCGTGAACACTGAAGCTTTCTTT. Its protein is CASCRVVNTEAFF. This rearrangement joins TRBV7-2 to TRBJ1-1, with D tentatively TRBD1 (5 bases). This CDR3 contains 13 residues. The germline V gene encodes CDR1 SGHTA and CDR2 FQGNSA. The V gene lost 8 bases and the J gene lost 0 bases, with 10 bases spanning the gap.